This T cell receptor beta chain came from a study of blood T cell repertoires in COVID-19. Overall study: Samples of COVID-19 (acute and convalescent) were obtained from the United States, Italy and Spain. T cells, B-cell-depleted T cells, or PBMCs provided the cDNA or gDNA that served as material.

CDR3 length: 15 residues. The V segment lost 4 bases and the J segment 4 bases; nucleotides outside the gene matches: 4. Germline values: CDR1 SGHRS, CDR2 YFSETQ. Only in-frame clones appear in the TCRdb table, and some are missing; sequencing was by immunoSEQ multiplex PCR. The repertoire includes over 150,000 clones, about 90% of them detected once, and about 0.57% sits in the top ten. The chain has TRBV5-1 and TRBJ2-3; 12 bases are shared with TRBD1. The clonotype originates from a man aged 50-60 years with acute or convalescent COVID-19. The sample taken for sequencing was peripheral blood. This CDR3 is CASSTGTGGSDTQYF. DNA for the CDR3: TGCGCCAGCAGCACCGGGACAGGGGGCTCAGATACGCAGTATTTT.